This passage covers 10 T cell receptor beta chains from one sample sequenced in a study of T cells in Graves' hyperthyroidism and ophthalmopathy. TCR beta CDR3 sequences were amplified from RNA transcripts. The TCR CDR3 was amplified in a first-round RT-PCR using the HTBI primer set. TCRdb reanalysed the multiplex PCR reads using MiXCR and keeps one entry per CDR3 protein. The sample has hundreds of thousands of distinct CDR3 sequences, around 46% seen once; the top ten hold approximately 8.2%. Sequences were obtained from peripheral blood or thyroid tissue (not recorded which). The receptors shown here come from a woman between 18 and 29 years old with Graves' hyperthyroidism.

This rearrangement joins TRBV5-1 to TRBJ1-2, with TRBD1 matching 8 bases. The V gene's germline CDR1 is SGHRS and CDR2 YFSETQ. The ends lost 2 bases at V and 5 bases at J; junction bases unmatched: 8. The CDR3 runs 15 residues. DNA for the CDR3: TGCGCCAGCAGCTTCGGCACAGGGGGTCGGTATGGCTACACCTTC. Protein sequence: CASSFGTGGRYGYTF. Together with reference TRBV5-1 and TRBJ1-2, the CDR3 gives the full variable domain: KAGVTQTPRYLIKTRGQQVTLSCSPISGHRSVSWYQQTPGQGLQFLFEYFSETQRNKGNFPGRFSGRQFSNSRSEMNVSTLELGDSALYLCASSFGTGGRYGYTFGSGTRLTVV.

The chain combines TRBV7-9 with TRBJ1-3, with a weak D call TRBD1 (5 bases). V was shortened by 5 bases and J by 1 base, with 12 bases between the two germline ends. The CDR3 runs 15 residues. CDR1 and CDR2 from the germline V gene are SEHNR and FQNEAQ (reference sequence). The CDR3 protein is CASSVLTVSGNTIYF. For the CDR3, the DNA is TGTGCCAGCAGCGTCCTGACAGTTTCTGGAAACACCATATATTTT.

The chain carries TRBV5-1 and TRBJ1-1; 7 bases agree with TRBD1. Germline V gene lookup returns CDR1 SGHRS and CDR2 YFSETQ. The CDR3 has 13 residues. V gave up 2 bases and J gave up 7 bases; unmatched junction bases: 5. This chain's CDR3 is CASSLPRDSEAFF. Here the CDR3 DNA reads TGCGCCAGCAGCTTACCCCGGGACAGTGAAGCTTTCTTT.

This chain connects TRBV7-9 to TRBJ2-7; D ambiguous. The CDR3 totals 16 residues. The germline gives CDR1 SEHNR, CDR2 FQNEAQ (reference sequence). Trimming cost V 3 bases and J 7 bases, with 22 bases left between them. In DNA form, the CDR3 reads TGTGCCAGCAGCTTTCGTGTCCGACTCGGTCCAAGTGAGCAGTACTTC. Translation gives CASSFRVRLGPSEQYF.

The CDR3 sequence is CASSLPGEPRETQYF. CDR3 DNA: TGTGCCAGCAGTTTACCGGGGGAACCTCGGGAGACCCAGTACTTC. This chain joins TRBV2 and TRBJ2-5; the D gene is possibly TRBD2 (6 bases). Germline V gene lookup returns CDR1 SNHLY and CDR2 FYNNEI. V was shortened by 5 bases and J by 5 bases, with 18 bases between the two germline ends. This CDR3 comprises 15 residues.

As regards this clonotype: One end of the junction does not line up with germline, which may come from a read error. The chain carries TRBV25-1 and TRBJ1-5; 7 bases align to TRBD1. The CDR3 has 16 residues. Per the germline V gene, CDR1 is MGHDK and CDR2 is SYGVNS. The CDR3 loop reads CTSSGGTAFGNQPQHF. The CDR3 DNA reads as TGTACCAGCAGTGGTGGGACAGCCTTCGGGAATCAGCCCCAGCATTTT.

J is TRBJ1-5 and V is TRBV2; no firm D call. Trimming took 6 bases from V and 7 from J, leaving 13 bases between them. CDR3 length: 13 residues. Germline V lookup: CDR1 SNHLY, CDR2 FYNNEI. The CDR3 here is CASSPQLGQPQHF. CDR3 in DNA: TGTGCCAGCAGCCCTCAGCTTGGGCAGCCCCAGCATTTT.

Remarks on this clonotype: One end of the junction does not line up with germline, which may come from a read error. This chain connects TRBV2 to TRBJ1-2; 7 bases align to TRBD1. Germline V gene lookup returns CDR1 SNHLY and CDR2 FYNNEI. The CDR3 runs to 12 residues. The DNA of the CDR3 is TGTGCCAGCTGTGCCACAGGGGCTGGCCACACCTTC. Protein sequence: CASCATGAGHTF. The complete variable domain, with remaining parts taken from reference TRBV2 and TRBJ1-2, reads EPEVTQTPSHQVTQMGQEVILRCVPISNHLYFYWYRQILGQKVEFLVSFYNNEISEKSEIFDDQFSVERPDGSNFTLKIRSTKLEDSAMYFCASCATGAGHTFGSGTRLTVV.

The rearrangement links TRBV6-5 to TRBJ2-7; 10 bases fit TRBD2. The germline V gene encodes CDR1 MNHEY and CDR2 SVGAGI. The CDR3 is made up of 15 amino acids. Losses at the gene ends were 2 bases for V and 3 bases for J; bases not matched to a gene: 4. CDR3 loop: CASSYDSSGSYEQYF. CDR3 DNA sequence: TGTGCCAGCAGTTACGATTCTAGCGGGAGCTACGAGCAGTACTTC.

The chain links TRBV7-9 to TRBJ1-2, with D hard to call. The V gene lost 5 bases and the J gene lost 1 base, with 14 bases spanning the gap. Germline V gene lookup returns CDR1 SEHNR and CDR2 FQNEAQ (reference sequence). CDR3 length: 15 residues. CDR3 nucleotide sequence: TGTGCCAGCAGCCTGCTGCTACCCCTTAACTATGGCTACACCTTC. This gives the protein CASSLLLPLNYGYTF.